Following are 26 T cell receptor beta chains from one sample sequenced in a study of blood T cell repertoires in COVID-19. TCRdb keeps only in-frame clones here, not all; method: immunoSEQ multiplex PCR. The table has roughly 32,000 clones, roughly 90% seen once; the top ten hold 3% to 4%. The sequencing input was peripheral blood. These receptors were collected from a man in his 60s with acute or convalescent COVID-19.

The gene calls are TRBV5-1 and TRBJ2-5; D possibly corresponds to TRBD2 (6 bases). Germline CDR1 is SGHRS and CDR2 is YFSETQ. This CDR3 comprises 15 residues. The V end was cut by 1 base, the J end by 0 bases, with 10 bases between. This chain's CDR3 is CASSLYGSNQETQYF. CDR3 DNA sequence: TGCGCCAGCAGCTTGTACGGGAGCAACCAAGAGACCCAGTACTTC. Drawing the rest from reference TRBV5-1 and TRBJ2-5, the complete variable domain is KAGVTQTPRYLIKTRGQQVTLSCSPISGHRSVSWYQQTPGQGLQFLFEYFSETQRNKGNFPGRFSGRQFSNSRSEMNVSTLELGDSALYLCASSLYGSNQETQYFGPGTRLLVL.

J is TRBJ2-5 and V is TRBV7-6; the match to TRBD1 covers 9 bases. CDR1 and CDR2 (germline): SGHVS, FNYEAQ. The CDR3 totals 15 residues. V shed 4 bases and J 4 bases; nucleotides not matched to a gene: 7. The CDR3 here is CASSSGTGISETQYF. In DNA, the CDR3 is TGTGCCAGCAGCTCCGGGACAGGGATTTCAGAGACCCAGTACTTC.

The gene calls are TRBV19 and TRBJ2-1, with 9 bases matching TRBD2. This CDR3 spans 14 amino acids. The V segment lost 6 bases and the J segment 6 bases; nucleotides outside the gene matches: 6. Germline V CDR1 and CDR2: LNHDA, SQIVND (reference sequence). CDR3 coding DNA: TGTGCCAGTAGCCGGCGGGGGGGCGGCAATGAGCAGTTCTTC. Its protein is CASSRRGGGNEQFF.

The J gene is TRBJ2-1, the V gene TRBV27, with TRBD1 matching over 8 bases. V lost 7 bases to trimming and J lost 6 bases; unmatched junction nucleotides: 8. The CDR3 is made up of 14 amino acids. CDR1 MNHEY and CDR2 SMNVEV come from the germline V gene (reference sequence). In DNA form, the CDR3 reads TGTGCCAGCACCCCGGACAGGGCTTTCAATGAGCAGTTCTTC. It codes for CASTPDRAFNEQFF.

The chain links TRBV3-1 (or the pseudogene TRBV3-2) to TRBJ2-5; D perhaps matches TRBD1 (6 bases). Germline V lookup: CDR1 LGHDT, CDR2 YNNKEL (reference sequence). The CDR3 has 16 amino acids. Trimming stripped 4 bases from V and 5 bases from J, with 20 bases between. DNA of the CDR3: TGTGCCAGCAGCCTCAGGGGTAAGGGGTCGAAGGAGACCCAGTACTTC. It translates to CASSLRGKGSKETQYF.

J is TRBJ1-1 and V is TRBV7-9; 10 bases line up with TRBD1. Germline CDR1 and CDR2: SEHNR and FQNEAQ (reference sequence). The CDR3 runs 15 residues. V was pared by 3 bases and J by 1 base, with 2 bases of the junction left unmatched. DNA of the CDR3: TGTGCCAGCAGCTTCCGGACAGGGGGGAACACTGAAGCTTTCTTT. Translation: CASSFRTGGNTEAFF.

The gene calls are TRBV30 and TRBJ1-5; D call uncertain. The CDR3 consists of 15 residues. The V end lost 1 base, the J end lost 1 base, and 11 bases lay between the germline ends. Germline V gene lookup returns CDR1 GTSNPN and CDR2 SVGIG (reference sequence). CDR3: CAWSAGLSSNQPQHF. CDR3 nucleotide sequence: TGTGCCTGGAGTGCGGGGTTATCAAGCAATCAGCCCCAGCATTTT.

This clone has just one count. Here the CDR3 reads CASSISSGSEQYV. Written as DNA, the CDR3 is TGTGCCAGTAGTATCTCTAGCGGGAGCGAGCAGTACGTC. The V and J genes are TRBV19 and TRBJ2-7, with TRBD2 matching 10 bases. V gave up 3 bases and J gave up 6 bases; unmatched junction bases: 2. The CDR3 is 13 residues long. Germline V CDR1 and CDR2: LNHDA, SQIVND (reference sequence).

V gene TRBV7-8 combines with J gene TRBJ1-5; 8 nucleotides line up with TRBD1. CDR3 length: 16 residues. V trimming: 1 base; J trimming: 2 bases; junction bases outside the gene matches: 4. The germline gives CDR1 SGHVS, CDR2 FQNEAQ. CDR3 loop: CASSLVETGGNQPQHF. Written as DNA, the CDR3 is TGTGCCAGCAGCTTAGTAGAGACAGGGGGCAATCAGCCCCAGCATTTT.

The V and J genes are TRBV27 and TRBJ2-1; TRBD1 is a possible D gene (6 bases). Germline loops: CDR1 MNHEY, CDR2 SMNVEV (reference sequence). The CDR3 consists of 16 residues. The V and J ends lost 1 base and 0 bases respectively, with 10 bases between them. This CDR3 reads CASSLYQGSSYNEQFF. The CDR3 DNA sequence: TGTGCCAGCAGTTTATATCAGGGGAGCTCCTACAATGAGCAGTTCTTC.

The chain uses TRBV7-2 and TRBJ2-5, with 7 bases that match TRBD1. The germline CDR1 and CDR2 sequences are SGHTA and FQGNSA. After removal of 5 bases from V and 4 bases from J, the junction contained 7 bases not matched to a gene. The CDR3 loop spans 14 amino acids. This chain's CDR3 is CASSTRTGRETQYF. In DNA form, the CDR3 reads TGTGCCAGCAGCACACGGACAGGTCGAGAGACCCAGTACTTC. Based on the CDR3 plus reference TRBV7-2 and TRBJ2-5, the full variable domain is GAGVSQSPSNKVTEKGKDVELRCDPISGHTALYWYRQSLGQGLEFLIYFQGNSAPDKSGLPSDRFSAERTGGSVSTLTIQRTQQEDSAVYLCASSTRTGRETQYFGPGTRLLVL.

The chain links TRBV5-4 to TRBJ2-2; D ambiguous. This CDR3 region has 16 residues. V dropped 3 bases and J dropped 0 bases, with 12 bases sitting between them. From germline, CDR1 is SGHNT and CDR2 YYREEE (reference sequence). The CDR3 loop reads CASSSLSGANTGELFF. The CDR3 DNA reads TGTGCCAGCAGCTCTTTGTCAGGCGCGAACACCGGGGAGCTGTTTTTT.

In nucleotides, the CDR3 is TGTGCCAGCAGCTTTGAACAGGGGACACGACTATCCTACGAGCAGTACTTC. Encoded protein: CASSFEQGTRLSYEQYF. The chain is built from TRBV5-6 and TRBJ2-7; 7 bases map to TRBD1. This CDR3 has 17 residues. The V gene's germline CDR1 is SGHDT and CDR2 YYEEEE. J lost 1 base, V lost 2 bases, and 12 bases had no gene match.

The V call is TRBV12-3 or TRBV12-4, the J call TRBJ2-1; D is undetermined. The germline V and J ends were trimmed by 4 bases and 3 bases, with 7 bases remaining between them. The length of the CDR3 is 13 residues. In nucleotides, the CDR3 is TGTGCCAGCAGTTCAACAGACTACAATGAGCAGTTCTTC. Its protein product is CASSSTDYNEQFF.

Notes on this clone: At one of its ends the junction is not consistent with the germline gene, which may arise from a read error. This sequence joins TRBV5-1 and TRBJ1-4; 7 positions match TRBD1. Germline CDR1 is SGHRS and CDR2 is YFSETQ. This CDR3 comprises 13 residues. CDR3 amino acids: CASKTGTDEKLFF. CDR3 nucleotides: TGCGCCAGCAAAACCGGGACAGATGAGAAACTGTTTTTT.

The table lists this clone with a count of one. This sequence joins TRBV11-2 and TRBJ2-1, with 8 bases that match TRBD1. This CDR3 comprises 15 residues. The V gene end was trimmed by 4 bases and the J gene end by 5 bases; junction bases not matched to a gene: 7. From germline, CDR1 is SGHAT and CDR2 FQNNGV. The CDR3 DNA sequence: TGTGCCAGCAGCTCGTACAGGGGGAAGGACAATGAGCAGTTCTTC. Its translation is CASSSYRGKDNEQFF.

V and J are TRBV19 and TRBJ1-2; possible D gene TRBD1, 5 bases. CDR3 size: 14 residues. V lost 5 bases to trimming and J lost 5 bases, with 15 bases between them. From germline, CDR1 is LNHDA and CDR2 SQIVND (reference sequence). DNA of the CDR3: TGTGCCAGTAGTTTTCCTCAGACAGAGTATGGCTACACCTTC. Its protein is CASSFPQTEYGYTF.

V gene TRBV4-3 combines with J gene TRBJ1-6; D gene unclear. This CDR3 is built from 15 residues. From germline, CDR1 is LGHNA and CDR2 YSLEER. Trimming pared 0 bases from V and 11 bases from J, leaving 14 bases between. CDR3 loop: CASSQDAGWAPPLHF. The CDR3, as DNA: TGCGCCAGCAGCCAAGATGCGGGATGGGCGCCACCCCTCCACTTT.

This chain links TRBV30 with TRBJ1-1; D is unclear. There are 12 residues in the CDR3. Germline V gives CDR1 GTSNPN, CDR2 SVGIG (reference sequence). V lost 4 bases and J 0 bases, leaving 6 bases between the germline ends. This chain's CDR3 is CAWIEMNTEAFF. The CDR3 bases are TGTGCCTGGATAGAGATGAACACTGAAGCTTTCTTT.

This clone was observed once. The CDR3: CASSPTGLAGETQYF. The DNA of the CDR3 is TGTGCCAGCAGCCCCACCGGACTAGCGGGAGAGACCCAGTACTTC. The chain is built from TRBV7-8 and TRBJ2-5; TRBD2 matches 11 bases. Germline V CDR1 and CDR2: SGHVS, FQNEAQ. CDR3 length: 15 residues. The V and J ends lost 5 bases and 4 bases, in that order; junction bases with no gene match: 6.

This clone was picked up a small number of times. DNA for the CDR3: TGTGCCAGCAGCTTAGGCTACAGGGTCAATGAGCAGTTCTTC. This sequence encodes CASSLGYRVNEQFF. This chain connects TRBV11-3 to TRBJ2-1; TRBD1 is a possible D gene (6 bases). The V gene lost 1 base and the J gene lost 6 bases, with 10 bases spanning the gap. Germline V gene data show CDR1 as SGHNT and CDR2 as YENEEA. The CDR3 contains 14 residues.

The rearrangement uses TRBV6-5 and TRBJ1-4, with 7 bases aligning to TRBD1. CDR1 MNHEY and CDR2 SVGAGI come from the germline V gene. V shed 6 bases, J shed 4 bases, and the junction held 5 bases outside the gene matches. This CDR3 region has 14 residues. CDR3 region: CASRRQGLNEKLFF. CDR3 DNA: TGTGCCAGCAGAAGACAGGGCCTTAATGAAAAACTGTTTTTT.

This clone has just a few counts. This chain links TRBV24-1 with TRBJ2-5; 7 nucleotides match TRBD2. J gave up 3 bases and V 4 bases, and 7 bases lay outside the gene matches. CDR1 and CDR2 (germline): KGHDR, SFDVKD. The CDR3 extends over 15 amino acids. The DNA for the CDR3 is TGTGCCACCAGTGACCCCTCGACTAGCAAAGAGACCCAGTACTTC. Translated, it gives CATSDPSTSKETQYF.

This chain joins TRBV4-2 and TRBJ1-5, with a possible D match to TRBD1 (6 bases). The germline gives CDR1 LGHNA, CDR2 YNFKEQ. Trimming removed 0 bases at V and 6 bases at J, with 12 bases between. The CDR3 sequence is 15 residues long. CDR3 residues: CASSQDRGYGQPQHF. In DNA form, the CDR3 reads TGTGCCAGCAGCCAAGACAGGGGATACGGTCAGCCCCAGCATTTT.

The rearrangement uses TRBV11-1 and TRBJ1-1, with D uncertain. V gave up 5 bases and J gave up 2 bases, with 9 bases separating them. The CDR3 length is 13 residues. Germline CDR1 reads SGHAT; CDR2 reads FQDESV (reference sequence). The CDR3 loop is CASSQYRNTEAFF. The CDR3 DNA reads as TGTGCCAGCAGCCAGTACCGAAACACTGAAGCTTTCTTT.

The J gene is TRBJ1-1, the V gene TRBV7-2; D may be TRBD1 (5 bases). Germline V gene lookup returns CDR1 SGHTA and CDR2 FQGNSA. CDR3 length: 15 amino acids. V was shortened by 4 bases and J by 5 bases, with 17 bases between the two germline ends. CDR3 in amino acids: CASSSGGGVKTEAFF. The CDR3 DNA reads as TGTGCCAGCAGCTCGGGGGGGGGAGTCAAGACTGAAGCTTTCTTT.